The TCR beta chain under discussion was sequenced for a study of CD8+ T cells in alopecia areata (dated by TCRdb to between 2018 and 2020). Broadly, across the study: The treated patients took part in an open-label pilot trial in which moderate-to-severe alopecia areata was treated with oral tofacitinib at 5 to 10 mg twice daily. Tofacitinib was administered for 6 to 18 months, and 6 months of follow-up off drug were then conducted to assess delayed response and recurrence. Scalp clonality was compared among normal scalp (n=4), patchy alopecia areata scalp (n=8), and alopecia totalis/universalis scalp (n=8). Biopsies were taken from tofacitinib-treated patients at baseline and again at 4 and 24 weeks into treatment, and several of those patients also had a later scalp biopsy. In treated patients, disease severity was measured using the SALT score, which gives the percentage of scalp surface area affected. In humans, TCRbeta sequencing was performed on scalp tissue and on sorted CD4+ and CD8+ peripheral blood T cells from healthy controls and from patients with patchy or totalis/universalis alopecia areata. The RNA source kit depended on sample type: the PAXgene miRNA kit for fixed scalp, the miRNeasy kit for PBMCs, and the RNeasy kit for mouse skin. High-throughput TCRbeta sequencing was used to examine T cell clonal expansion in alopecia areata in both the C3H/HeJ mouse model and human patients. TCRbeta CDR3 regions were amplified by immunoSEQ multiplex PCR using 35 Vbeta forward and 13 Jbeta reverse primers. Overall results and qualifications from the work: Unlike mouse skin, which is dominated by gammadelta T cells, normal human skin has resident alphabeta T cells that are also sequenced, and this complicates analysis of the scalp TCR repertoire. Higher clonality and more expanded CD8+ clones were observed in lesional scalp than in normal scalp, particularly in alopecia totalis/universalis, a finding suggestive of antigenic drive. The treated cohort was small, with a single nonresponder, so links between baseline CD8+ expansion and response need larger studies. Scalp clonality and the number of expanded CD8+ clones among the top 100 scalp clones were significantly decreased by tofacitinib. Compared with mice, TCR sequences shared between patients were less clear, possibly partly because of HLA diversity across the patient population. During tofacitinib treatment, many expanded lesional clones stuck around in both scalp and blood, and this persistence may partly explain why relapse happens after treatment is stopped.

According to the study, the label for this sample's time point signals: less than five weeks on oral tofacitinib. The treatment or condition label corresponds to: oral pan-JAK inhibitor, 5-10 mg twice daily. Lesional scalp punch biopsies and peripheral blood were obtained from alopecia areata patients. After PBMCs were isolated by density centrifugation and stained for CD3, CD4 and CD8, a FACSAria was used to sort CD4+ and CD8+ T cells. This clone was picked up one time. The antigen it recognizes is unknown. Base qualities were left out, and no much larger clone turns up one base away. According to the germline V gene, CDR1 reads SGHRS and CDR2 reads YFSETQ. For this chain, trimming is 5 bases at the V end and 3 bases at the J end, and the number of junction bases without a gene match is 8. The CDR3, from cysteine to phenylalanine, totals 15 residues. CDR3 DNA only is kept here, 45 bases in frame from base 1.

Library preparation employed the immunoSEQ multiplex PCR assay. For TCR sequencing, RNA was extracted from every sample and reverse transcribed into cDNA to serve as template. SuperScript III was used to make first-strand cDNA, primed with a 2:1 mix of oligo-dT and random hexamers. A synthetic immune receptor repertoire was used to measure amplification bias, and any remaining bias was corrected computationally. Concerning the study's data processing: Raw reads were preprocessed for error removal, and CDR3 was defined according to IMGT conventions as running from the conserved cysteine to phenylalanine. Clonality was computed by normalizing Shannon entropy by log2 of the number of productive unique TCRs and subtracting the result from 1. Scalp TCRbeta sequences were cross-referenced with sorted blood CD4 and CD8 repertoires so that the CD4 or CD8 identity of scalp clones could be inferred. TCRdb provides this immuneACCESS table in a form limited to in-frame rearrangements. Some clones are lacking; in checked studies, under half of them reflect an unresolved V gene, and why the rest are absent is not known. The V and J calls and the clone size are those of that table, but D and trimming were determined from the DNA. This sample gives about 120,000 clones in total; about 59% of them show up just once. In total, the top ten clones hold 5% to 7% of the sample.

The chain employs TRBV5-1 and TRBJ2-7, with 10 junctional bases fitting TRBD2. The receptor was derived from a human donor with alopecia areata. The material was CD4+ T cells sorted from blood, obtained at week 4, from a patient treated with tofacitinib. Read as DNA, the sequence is TGCGCCAGCAGAGGGGTAGCGGGAGGAGGCTACGAGCAGTACTTC. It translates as CASRGVAGGGYEQYF.